This T cell receptor (beta chain) was documented in a study of breast tumors, draining lymph nodes, adjacent tissues (dated by TCRdb to 2016 to 2017). In the study overall: In breast cancer patients, the study compared the TCR beta repertoires of tumor, adjacent nontumor tissue and axillary lymph nodes. In human breast cancer, the study set out to evaluate how tumor, surrounding tissue and draining lymph node repertoires relate to one another and whether T cells may move between these sites. Beyond this particular receptor, the publication reports: The study presented the conclusion that tumor T cells originate in lymph nodes as consistent with a hypothesis, not as something directly demonstrated. Tumor T-cell repertoires showed less diversity than lymph node repertoires and more diversity than nontumor tissue repertoires, and tumor T-cell repertoires showed preferential V and J gene usage. Tumor and nontumor tissue repertoires were significantly more similar in luminal-like than in basal-like breast cancer. The data were considered consistent with the idea that most tumor T cells come from the lymph node and then expand in tumor tissue.

A remark on this clonotype: Its antigen specificity is not known. Just one base apart from a much larger clone, this may be a read error.

Lymph node samples were obtained from the axillary draining lymph nodes of breast cancer patients. Counted from cysteine to phenylalanine, this CDR3 has 15 amino acids. The sequence is cut down to CDR3 DNA, 45 bases in frame from base 1. CDR1 and CDR2, looked up from the germline V gene (reference sequence), are LNHDA and SQIVND. TCRdb records Illumina HiSeq 2000 as the sequencer. Multiplex PCR amplification was used to build the TCR beta chain libraries. The amplified TCR beta chain products were analyzed by high-throughput sequencing. TCRdb cleaned the public reads at Q25 with fastp, built clones with MiXCR and kept in-frame beta chains. Under each unique CDR3 protein, matching rows form one entry showing the most common genes and DNA. In this sample the table shows around 120,000 distinct CDR3 sequences, 15% to 20% of which occur a single time. The biggest ten clones account for over 3% of the sample.

The clonotype comes from a female donor with breast cancer. Some clones in this sample may be carry-over from other donors' samples. The chain is assembled from TRBV19 and TRBJ2-2; a tentative D call is TRBD2 (6 bases match). The material sequenced was axillary lymph node tissue. The CDR3 loop reads CASSSNRGETGEPFF. The DNA sequence is as follows: TGTGCCAGTAGTAGCAACCGCGGGGAAACCGGGGAGCCGTTTTTT. Full variable domain (CDR3 extended with the reference TRBV19 and TRBJ2-2 proteins): DGGITQSPKYLFRKEGQNVTLSCEQNLNHDAMYWYRQDPGQGLRLIYYSQIVNDFQKGDIAEGYSVSREKKESFPLTVTSAQKNPTAFYLCASSSNRGETGEPFFGEGSRLTVL.